This is a list of T cell receptor beta chains from one sample in a study of CD8 T cells in Susac syndrome. TCRdb recomputed calls from the immunoSEQ multiplex PCR reads with MiXCR, one row per CDR3 protein. The sample yields some 400,000 distinct CDR3 sequences, approximately 85% seen once. Sequenced sample: CD8+ T cells from PBMCs. All receptors derive from a human donor with multiple sclerosis. CDR3s include the opening cysteine and the closing phenylalanine or tryptophan. D genes are given only for firm matches. Part of the rows lack a size; the others show once, few, many or a class for expanded clones.

TRBJ2-7	TRBV12-3/TRBV12-4	TRBD2	-	CASSFILPDSSNSGSSNEQYF	TGTGCCAGCAGTTTTATCCTACCAGATTCTTCTAATAGCGGGAGTTCGAACGAGCAGTACTTC
TRBJ2-7	TRBV7-9	-	-	CASSLEGPQGLREQYF	TGTGCCAGCAGCTTAGAGGGTCCGCAGGGGCTTCGGGAGCAGTACTTC
TRBJ1-5	TRBV30	-	once	CAWSVEGSQPQHF	TGTGCCTGGAGTGTGGAGGGGTCTCAGCCCCAGCATTTT
TRBJ2-3	TRBV7-3	-	-	CASSLDVTDTQYF	TGTGCCAGCAGCTTAGATGTCACAGATACGCAGTATTTT
TRBJ2-1	TRBV2	TRBD2	few	CASRAGDYNEQFF	TGTGCCAGCAGGGCGGGGGATTACAATGAGCAGTTCTTC
TRBJ1-4	TRBV6-5	-	-	CASSFLSGGFLSTNEKLFF	TGTGCCAGCAGTTTTTTATCGGGGGGCTTCCTTTCAACTAATGAAAAACTGTTTTTT
TRBJ2-2	TRBV12-3/TRBV12-4	-	-	CASLDRNTGELFF	TGTGCCAGCCTTGACCGGAACACCGGGGAGCTGTTTTTT
TRBJ2-7	TRBV20-1	-	-	CSARDTGAYEQYF	TGCAGTGCTAGAGATACCGGGGCCTACGAGCAGTACTTC
TRBJ1-2	TRBV6-5	-	-	CASSFSLGQAVYGYTF	TGTGCCAGCAGTTTCTCCCTGGGGCAGGCGGTCTATGGCTACACCTTC
TRBJ2-1	TRBV2	-	-	CASSKGHNEQFF	TGTGCCAGCTCAAAAGGACACAATGAGCAGTTCTTC
TRBJ2-2	TRBV4-2	-	-	CASSQVGTNTGELFF	TGTGCCAGCAGCCAAGTGGGGACGAACACCGGGGAGCTGTTTTTT
TRBJ2-2	TRBV28	-	few	CASSLMTGELFF	TGTGCCAGCAGTTTAATGACCGGGGAGCTGTTTTTT
TRBJ2-5	TRBV11-2	-	-	CASSLFRTEKETQYF	TGTGCCAGCAGCTTATTCCGGACAGAGAAAGAGACCCAGTACTTC
TRBJ1-2	TRBV29-1	-	-	CSVSDDDLLYGYTF	TGCAGCGTATCCGACGACGACTTACTCTATGGCTACACCTTC
TRBJ2-5	TRBV30	-	few	CAWSVQQETQYF	TGTGCCTGGAGTGTACAGCAAGAGACCCAGTACTTC
TRBJ2-5	TRBV3-1	TRBD2	once	CASSQAWGGKETQYF	TGTGCCAGCAGCCAAGCTTGGGGGGGGAAAGAGACCCAGTACTTC
TRBJ2-5	TRBV3-1	-	-	CASSQEHTQGVVPIQETQYF	TGTGCCAGCAGCCAAGAACACACCCAGGGTGTTGTCCCAATTCAAGAGACCCAGTACTTC
TRBJ2-5	TRBV20-1	-	few	CSATGHKGQETQYF	TGCAGTGCGACGGGCCACAAGGGCCAAGAGACCCAGTACTTC
TRBJ2-1	TRBV4-1	TRBD1	once	CASSQVGTGPVENEQFF	TGCGCCAGCAGCCAAGTCGGGACAGGGCCTGTTGAGAATGAGCAGTTCTTC
TRBJ1-1	TRBV28	-	-	CASSLAPRSANTEAFF	TGTGCCAGCAGCCTAGCGCCTCGATCGGCGAACACTGAAGCTTTCTTT
TRBJ2-5	TRBV27	-	-	CASSLRAPGETQYF	TGTGCCAGCAGTTTACGGGCCCCAGGGGAGACCCAGTACTTC
TRBJ2-1	TRBV11-2	TRBD2	-	CASNRNGGSSYNEQFF	TGTGCCAGCAACAGGAACGGGGGGAGCTCCTACAATGAGCAGTTCTTC
TRBJ2-7	TRBV27	TRBD2	-	CASNLSLGGGLYEQYF	TGTGCCAGCAATTTATCCCTCGGGGGGGGTCTCTACGAGCAGTACTTC
TRBJ1-4	TRBV7-8	-	-	CASSKRRLDAATNEKLFF	TGTGCCAGCTCAAAGAGGCGGCTGGACGCTGCAACTAATGAAAAACTGTTTTTT
TRBJ1-2	TRBV30	-	-	CASYVKTNYGYTF	TGTGCCTCTTACGTTAAAACTAACTATGGCTACACCTTC
TRBJ2-1	TRBV7-3	-	-	CASSLSTVNEQFF	TGTGCCAGCAGCTTATCTACCGTAAATGAGCAGTTCTTC
TRBJ1-1	TRBV4-1	-	once	CASRARGAATEAFF	TGCGCCAGCAGGGCACGAGGGGCGGCCACTGAAGCTTTCTTT
TRBJ1-2	TRBV27	-	-	CASSPRSGYGYTF	TGTGCCAGCAGTCCTAGGTCAGGCTATGGCTACACCTTC
TRBJ2-5	TRBV7-7	-	-	CASSTWTDQETQYF	TGTGCCAGCAGCACCTGGACAGACCAAGAGACCCAGTACTTC
TRBJ1-1	TRBV2	-	-	CASSEEGGNTEAFF	TGTGCCAGCAGTGAAGAGGGGGGGAACACTGAAGCTTTCTTT
TRBJ1-2	TRBV20-1	-	-	CSAGFYDGYTF	TGCAGTGCGGGTTTCTATGATGGCTACACCTTC
TRBJ1-1	TRBV20-1	TRBD1	-	CSARVDRGFWATEAFF	TGCAGTGCTAGAGTCGACAGGGGATTTTGGGCCACTGAAGCTTTCTTT
TRBJ2-7	TRBV20-1	-	-	CSARDSPGAHEQYF	TGCAGTGCTAGAGATTCTCCGGGCGCCCACGAGCAGTACTTC
TRBJ1-1	TRBV6-5	-	-	CASSYAREGTEAFF	TGTGCCAGCAGTTACGCGAGAGAAGGGACTGAAGCTTTCTTT
TRBJ2-5	TRBV4-2	-	-	CASSPLGRGAYQETQYF	TGTGCCAGCAGCCCACTGGGCAGGGGAGCCTACCAAGAGACCCAGTACTTC
TRBJ2-2	TRBV3-1	-	-	CAMGGRVEENTGELFF	TGTGCCATGGGCGGACGGGTAGAGGAGAACACCGGGGAGCTGTTTTTT
TRBJ2-7	TRBV5-6	-	once	CASSLAGAEHYF	TGTGCCAGCAGCTTGGCGGGGGCCGAGCATTACTTC
TRBJ1-5	TRBV19	-	-	CASSKTDHQPQHF	TGTGCCAGTAGTAAGACAGATCATCAGCCCCAGCATTTT
TRBJ2-3	TRBV5-4	TRBD1	-	CASSPYLSGQGSDTQYF	TGTGCCAGCAGCCCCTATTTGTCTGGACAGGGTTCAGATACGCAGTATTTT
TRBJ1-5	TRBV12-3/TRBV12-4	TRBD1	-	CASSPDRSADQPQHF	TGTGCCAGCAGTCCGGACAGGTCTGCCGATCAGCCCCAGCATTTT
TRBJ1-5	TRBV10-3	-	-	CAISSGLSQPQHF	TGTGCCATCTCCTCTGGGTTAAGTCAGCCCCAGCATTTT
TRBJ1-1	TRBV4-1	-	-	CASSQAGEAFF	TGCGCCAGCAGCCAAGCCGGGGAAGCTTTCTTT
TRBJ2-3	TRBV19	-	-	CASTSGTLSPQYF	TGTGCCAGTACCTCCGGGACATTATCTCCGCAGTATTTT
TRBJ2-5	TRBV5-1	TRBD2	-	CASSLVVAGTQETQYF	TGCGCCAGCAGCTTGGTGGTAGCGGGCACCCAAGAGACCCAGTACTTC
TRBJ1-5	TRBV6-1	-	once	CASSPGFYGNQPQHF	TGTGCCAGCAGTCCAGGGTTCTATGGGAATCAGCCCCAGCATTTT
TRBJ2-3	TRBV4-2	TRBD1	-	CASSQLQGAFPTDTQYF	TGTGCCAGCAGCCAATTACAGGGGGCTTTTCCCACAGATACGCAGTATTTT